This TCR beta chain was profiled in a study of T cells after yellow fever vaccination. On the study more broadly: Preparation of the low-cell-number fractions used SMART-Seq v4 Ultra Low Input.

Overall study results and limits: The study noted that FACS-sorted repertoires could contain abundant clonotypes contaminating from the bulk population. The booster saw the reappearance of most primary-vaccination clones (around 96% CD4, 88% CD8).

Germline V gene lookup returns CDR1 MGHRA and CDR2 YSYEKL. V was pared by 0 bases and J by 0 bases, with 12 bases between. CDR3 length: 16 residues. At least ten counts were recorded for this clonotype. Its antigen is undetermined. From the 5' RACE reads, TCRdb called clonotypes with MiXCR, one entry per CDR3 protein. Of hundreds of thousands of distinct CDR3 sequences in the sample, approximately 9% were seen once. The input for sequencing was PBMCs, taken on the day of the first yellow fever vaccination. The receptor was derived from a man between 18 and 35 years old who received the YFV17D yellow fever vaccine. The chain has TRBV4-1 and TRBJ2-7; D remains unclear. CDR3 region: CASSQDQDKPSYEQYF. CDR3 sequence (DNA): TGCGCCAGCAGCCAAGATCAAGACAAACCCTCCTACGAGCAGTACTTC.